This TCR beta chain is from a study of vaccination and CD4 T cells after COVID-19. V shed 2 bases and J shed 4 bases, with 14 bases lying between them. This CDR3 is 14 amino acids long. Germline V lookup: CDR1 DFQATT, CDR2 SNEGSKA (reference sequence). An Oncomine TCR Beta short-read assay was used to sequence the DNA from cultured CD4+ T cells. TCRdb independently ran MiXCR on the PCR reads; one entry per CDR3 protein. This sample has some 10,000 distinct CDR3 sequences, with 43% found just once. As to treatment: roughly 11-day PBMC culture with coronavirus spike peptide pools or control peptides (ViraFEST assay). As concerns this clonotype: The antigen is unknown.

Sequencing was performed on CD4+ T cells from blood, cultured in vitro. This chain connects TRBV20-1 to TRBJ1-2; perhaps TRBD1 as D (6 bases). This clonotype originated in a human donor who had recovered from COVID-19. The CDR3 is CSARLTGGPYGYTF. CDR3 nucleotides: TGCAGTGCTAGACTGACAGGCGGACCCTATGGCTACACCTTC.